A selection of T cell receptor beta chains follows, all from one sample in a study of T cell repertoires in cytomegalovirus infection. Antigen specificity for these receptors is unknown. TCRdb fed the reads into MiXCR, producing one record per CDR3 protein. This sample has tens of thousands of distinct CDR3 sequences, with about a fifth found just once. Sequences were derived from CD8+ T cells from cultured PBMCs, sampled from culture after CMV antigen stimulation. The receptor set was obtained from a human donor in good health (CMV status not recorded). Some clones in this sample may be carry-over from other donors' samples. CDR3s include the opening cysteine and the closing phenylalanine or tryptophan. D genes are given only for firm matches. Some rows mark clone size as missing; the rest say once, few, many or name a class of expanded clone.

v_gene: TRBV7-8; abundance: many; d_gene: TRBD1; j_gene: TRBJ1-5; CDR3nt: TGTGCCAGCAGCTTGCGACAGGGTAGCAATCAGCCCCAGCATTTT; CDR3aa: CASSLRQGSNQPQHF
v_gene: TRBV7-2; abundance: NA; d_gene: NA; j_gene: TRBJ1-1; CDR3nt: TGTGCCAGCCGAAACTCCTACAGTGAAGCTTTCTTT; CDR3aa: CASRNSYSEAFF
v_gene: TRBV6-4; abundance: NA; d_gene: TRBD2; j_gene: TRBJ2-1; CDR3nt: TGTGCCAGCAGTGACACGAGGACTAGCAGGTACAATGAGCAGTTCTTC; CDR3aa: CASSDTRTSRYNEQFF
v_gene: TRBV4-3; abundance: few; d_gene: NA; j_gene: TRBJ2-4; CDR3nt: TGCGCCAGCAGCCAAGATTTTGACAGGTTAAAAAACATTCAGTACTTC; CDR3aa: CASSQDFDRLKNIQYF
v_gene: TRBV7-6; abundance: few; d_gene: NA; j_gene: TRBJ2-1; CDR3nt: TGTGCCAGCAGCCCATATGAAGCGGGACACGACTACAATGAGCAGTTCTTC; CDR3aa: CASSPYEAGHDYNEQFF
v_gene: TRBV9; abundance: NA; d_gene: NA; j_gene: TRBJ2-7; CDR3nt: TGTGCCAGCAGCAAAGGGGGGGTGCACACCTACGAGCAGTACTTC; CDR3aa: CASSKGGVHTYEQYF
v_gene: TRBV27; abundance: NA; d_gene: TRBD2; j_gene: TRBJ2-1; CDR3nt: TGTGCCAGCACACTAGCGTTTCCCTACAATGAGCAGTTCTTC; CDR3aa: CASTLAFPYNEQFF
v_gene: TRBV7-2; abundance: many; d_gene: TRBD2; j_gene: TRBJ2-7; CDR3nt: TGTGCCAGCAGCTTGGTCAGCGGGGGTTCCTCCTACGAGCAGTACTTC; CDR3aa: CASSLVSGGSSYEQYF
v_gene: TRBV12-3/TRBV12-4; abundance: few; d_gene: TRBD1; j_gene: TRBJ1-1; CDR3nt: TGTGCCAGCAGTACCCGGCCGGCAGGGGGTGGCACTGAAGCTTTCTTT; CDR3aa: CASSTRPAGGGTEAFF
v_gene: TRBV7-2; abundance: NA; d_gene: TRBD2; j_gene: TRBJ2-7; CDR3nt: TGTGCCAGCAGCTTCCGGCTTAGCGGGGCTTACGAGCAGTACTTC; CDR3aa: CASSFRLSGAYEQYF
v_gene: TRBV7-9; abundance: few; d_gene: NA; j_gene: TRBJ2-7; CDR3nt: TGTGCCAGCAGCTTAGCTTCGGGGATCTGGGAGCAGTACTTC; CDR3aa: CASSLASGIWEQYF
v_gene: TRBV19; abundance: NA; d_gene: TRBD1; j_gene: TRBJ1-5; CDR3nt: TGTGCCAGTAGTATAGGGACAGGGATTTATCAGCCCCAGCATTTT; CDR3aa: CASSIGTGIYQPQHF
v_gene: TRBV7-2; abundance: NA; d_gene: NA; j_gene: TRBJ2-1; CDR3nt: TGTGCCAGCAGCTTAGTCCCGGGAAATGAGCAGTTCTTC; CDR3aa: CASSLVPGNEQFF
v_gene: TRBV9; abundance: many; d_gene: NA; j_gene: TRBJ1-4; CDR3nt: TGTGCCAGCAGCCCTCCGGGCCCGGCTAATGAAAAACTGTTTTTT; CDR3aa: CASSPPGPANEKLFF
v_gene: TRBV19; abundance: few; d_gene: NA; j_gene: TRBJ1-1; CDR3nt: TGTGCCAGTAGTATGGGGATCACTGAAGCTTTCTTT; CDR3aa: CASSMGITEAFF
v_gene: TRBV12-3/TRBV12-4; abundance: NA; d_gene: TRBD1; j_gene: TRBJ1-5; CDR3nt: TGTGCCAGCAGTGCGACAGGGGGGATACAGCCCCAGCATTTT; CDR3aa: CASSATGGIQPQHF
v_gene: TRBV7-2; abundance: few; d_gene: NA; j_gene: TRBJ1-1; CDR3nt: TGTGCCAGCAGCGGGGGCCCCCGCGGTTTCACTGAAGCTTTCTTT; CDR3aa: CASSGGPRGFTEAFF
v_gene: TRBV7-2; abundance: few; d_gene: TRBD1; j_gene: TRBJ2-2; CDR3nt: TGTGGGATAGGGGGCGGCAACACCGGGGAGCTGTTTTTT; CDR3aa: CGIGGGNTGELFF